The source of this T cell receptor beta chain is a study of T cells in Graves' hyperthyroidism and ophthalmopathy. Study overall: At the time of initial diagnosis and before any treatment, peripheral blood was collected. Overall study findings and caveats: Most thyroid clonotypes expanded above 0.001 were also detected in blood.

Deletions cut 2 bases from V and 4 bases from J, with 14 bases between. The CDR3 is made up of 15 amino acids. In germline, CDR1 is SGHVS, CDR2 FQNEAQ. Amplification yielded TCR beta CDR3 regions, with RNA transcripts as the source. The HTBI primer set was used in a first-round RT-PCR of the TCR CDR3. Via MiXCR, TCRdb re-called the multiplex PCR reads, giving one row per CDR3 protein. The sample includes 500,000 to 750,000 distinct CDR3 sequences, 11% to 15% seen only once; the top ten take approximately 6.4%. Each diagnosis was grounded in clinical symptoms, serum thyroxine and TRAb, thyroid ultrasound, and orbital computed tomography. Extraction of PBMCs used roughly 9.3 ml of fresh peripheral blood. This clonotype was seen many times. No antigen is known for it.

The TCR originated in a young woman with Graves' ophthalmopathy. The genes are TRBV7-8 and TRBJ1-1; D unresolved. Sequencing input: blood. In DNA form, the CDR3 reads TGTGCCAGCAGCTTACGCGCGGGGTTTGGCACTGAAGCTTTCTTT. It specifies CASSLRAGFGTEAFF.